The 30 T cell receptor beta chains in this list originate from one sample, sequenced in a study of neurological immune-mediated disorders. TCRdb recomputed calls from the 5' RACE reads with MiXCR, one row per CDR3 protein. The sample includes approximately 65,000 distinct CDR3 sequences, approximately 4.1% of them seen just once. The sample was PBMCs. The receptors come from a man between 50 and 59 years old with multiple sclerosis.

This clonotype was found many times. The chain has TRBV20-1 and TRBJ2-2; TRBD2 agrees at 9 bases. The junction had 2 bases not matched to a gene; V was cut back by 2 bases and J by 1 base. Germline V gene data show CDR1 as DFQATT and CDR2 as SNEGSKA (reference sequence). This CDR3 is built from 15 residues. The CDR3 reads CSARLAGRNTGELFF. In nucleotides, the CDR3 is TGCAGTGCTAGACTAGCGGGGAGGAACACCGGGGAGCTGTTTTTT.

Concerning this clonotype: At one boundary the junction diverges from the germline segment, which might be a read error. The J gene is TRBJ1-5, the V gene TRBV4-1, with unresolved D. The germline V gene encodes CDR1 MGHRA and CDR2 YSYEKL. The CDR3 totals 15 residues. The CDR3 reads CASSTMAHSNQPQNF. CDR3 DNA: TGCGCCAGCAGCACCATGGCTCATAGCAATCAGCCCCAGAATTTT.

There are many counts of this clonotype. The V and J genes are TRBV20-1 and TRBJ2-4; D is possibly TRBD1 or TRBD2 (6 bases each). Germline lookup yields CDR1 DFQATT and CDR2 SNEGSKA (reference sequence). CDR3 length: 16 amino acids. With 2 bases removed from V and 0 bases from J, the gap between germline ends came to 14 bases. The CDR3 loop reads CSARQGGLLAKNIQYF. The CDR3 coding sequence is TGCAGTGCTAGACAAGGGGGACTCCTAGCCAAAAACATTCAGTACTTC.

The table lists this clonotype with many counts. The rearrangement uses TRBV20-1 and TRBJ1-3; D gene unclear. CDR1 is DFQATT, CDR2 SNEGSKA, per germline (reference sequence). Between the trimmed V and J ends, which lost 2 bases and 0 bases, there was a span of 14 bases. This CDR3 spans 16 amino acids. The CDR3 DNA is TGCAGTGCTAGACCAGTCTACAATCCCTCTGGAAACACCATATATTTT. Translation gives CSARPVYNPSGNTIYF.

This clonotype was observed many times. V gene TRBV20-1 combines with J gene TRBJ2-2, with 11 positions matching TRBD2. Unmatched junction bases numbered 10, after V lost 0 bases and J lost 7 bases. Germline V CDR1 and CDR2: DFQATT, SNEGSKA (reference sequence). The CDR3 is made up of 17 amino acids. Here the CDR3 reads CSARDSLAGGLDGELFF. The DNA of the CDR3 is TGCAGTGCTAGAGATAGTTTAGCGGGGGGGCTGGACGGGGAGCTGTTTTTT.

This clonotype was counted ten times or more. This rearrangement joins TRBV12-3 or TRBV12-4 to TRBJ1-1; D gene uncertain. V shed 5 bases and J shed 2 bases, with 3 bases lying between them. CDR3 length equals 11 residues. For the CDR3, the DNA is TGTGCCAGCAGTGCAAACACTGAAGCTTTCTTT. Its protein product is CASSANTEAFF.

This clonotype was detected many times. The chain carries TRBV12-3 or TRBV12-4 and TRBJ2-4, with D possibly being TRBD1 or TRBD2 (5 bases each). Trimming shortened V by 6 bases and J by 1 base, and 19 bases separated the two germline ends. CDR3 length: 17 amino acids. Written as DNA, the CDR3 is TGTGCCAGCAGCGGGTCGGGGCGTTTAGCGGCCAAAAACATTCAGTACTTC. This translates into CASSGSGRLAAKNIQYF.

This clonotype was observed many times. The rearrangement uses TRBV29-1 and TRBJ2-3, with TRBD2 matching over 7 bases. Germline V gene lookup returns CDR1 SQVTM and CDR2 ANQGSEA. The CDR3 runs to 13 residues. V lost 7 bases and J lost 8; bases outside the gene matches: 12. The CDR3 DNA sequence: TGCAGCGCCCGACGGGGGGACGCGAGTACGCAGTATTTT. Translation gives CSARRGDASTQYF.

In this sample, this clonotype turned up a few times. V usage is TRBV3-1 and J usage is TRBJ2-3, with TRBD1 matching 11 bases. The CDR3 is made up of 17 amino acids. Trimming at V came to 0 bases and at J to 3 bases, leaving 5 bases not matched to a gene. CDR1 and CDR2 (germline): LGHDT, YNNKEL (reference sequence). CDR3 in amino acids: CASSQDRTGGVTDTQYF. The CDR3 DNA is TGTGCCAGCAGCCAAGACAGGACAGGGGGCGTTACAGATACGCAGTATTTT.

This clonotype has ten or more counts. For the CDR3, the DNA is TGTGCCAGCAGTGAATCGGGGACAGATAACACTGAAGCTTTCTTT. Translated: CASSESGTDNTEAFF. The rearrangement uses TRBV2 and TRBJ1-1; 7 positions match TRBD1. Germline loops: CDR1 SNHLY, CDR2 FYNNEI. The ends lost 2 bases at V and 2 bases at J; junction bases unmatched: 5. This CDR3 has 15 amino acids.

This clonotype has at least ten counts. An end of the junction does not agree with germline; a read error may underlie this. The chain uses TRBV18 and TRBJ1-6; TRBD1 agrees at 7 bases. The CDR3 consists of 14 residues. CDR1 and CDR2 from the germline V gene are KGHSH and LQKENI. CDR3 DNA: TGTGCCAGCTCTACGGACAGGAATAATTCACCCCTCAACTTT. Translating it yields CASSTDRNNSPLNF.

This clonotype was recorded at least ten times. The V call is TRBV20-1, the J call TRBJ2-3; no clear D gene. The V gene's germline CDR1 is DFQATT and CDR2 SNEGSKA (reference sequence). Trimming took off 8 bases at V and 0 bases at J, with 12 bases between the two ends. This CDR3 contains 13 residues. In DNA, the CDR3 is TGCAGTCCGGGCTTGCTAAGCACAGATACGCAGTATTTT. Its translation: CSPGLLSTDTQYF.

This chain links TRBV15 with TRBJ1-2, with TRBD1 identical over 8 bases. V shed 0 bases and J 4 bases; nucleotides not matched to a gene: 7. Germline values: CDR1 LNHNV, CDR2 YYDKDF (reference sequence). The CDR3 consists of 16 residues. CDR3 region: CATSRDVGQVIYGYTF. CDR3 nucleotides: TGTGCCACCAGCAGAGATGTGGGACAGGTCATCTATGGCTACACCTTC.

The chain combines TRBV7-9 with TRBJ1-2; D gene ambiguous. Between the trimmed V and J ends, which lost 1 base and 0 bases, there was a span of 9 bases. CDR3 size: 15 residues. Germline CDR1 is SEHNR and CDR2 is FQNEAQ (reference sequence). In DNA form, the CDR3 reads TGTGCCAGCAGCTTAGGGAGCGGAACTAACTATGGCTACACCTTC. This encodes CASSLGSGTNYGYTF.

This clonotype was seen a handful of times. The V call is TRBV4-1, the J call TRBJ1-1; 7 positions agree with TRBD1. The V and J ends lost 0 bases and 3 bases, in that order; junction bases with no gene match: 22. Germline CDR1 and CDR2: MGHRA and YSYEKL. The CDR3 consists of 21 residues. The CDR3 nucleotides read TGCGCCAGCAGCCAAGAGACAGGGAAGCTAGGTGGGCCTAGGGGGTACACTGAAGCTTTCTTT. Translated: CASSQETGKLGGPRGYTEAFF.

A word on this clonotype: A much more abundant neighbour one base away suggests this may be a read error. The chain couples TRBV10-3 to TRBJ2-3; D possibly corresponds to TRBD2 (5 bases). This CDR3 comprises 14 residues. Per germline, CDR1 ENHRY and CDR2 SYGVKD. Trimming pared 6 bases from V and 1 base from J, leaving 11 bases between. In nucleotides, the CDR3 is TGTGCCATCAGCTCTATCGGGGGCACAGATACGCAGTATTTT. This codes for CAISSIGGTDTQYF.

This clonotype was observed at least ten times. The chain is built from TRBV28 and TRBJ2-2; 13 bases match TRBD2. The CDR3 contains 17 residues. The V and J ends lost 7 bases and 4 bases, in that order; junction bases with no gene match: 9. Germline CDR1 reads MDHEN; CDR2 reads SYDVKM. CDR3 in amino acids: CASIHGLAGAGTGELFF. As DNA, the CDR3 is TGTGCCAGCATACATGGACTAGCGGGGGCCGGCACCGGGGAGCTGTTTTTT.

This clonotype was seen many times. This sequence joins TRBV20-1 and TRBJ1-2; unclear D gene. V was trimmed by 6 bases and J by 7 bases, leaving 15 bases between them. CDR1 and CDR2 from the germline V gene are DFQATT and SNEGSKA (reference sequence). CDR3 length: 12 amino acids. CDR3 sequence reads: CSATSGVSGYTF. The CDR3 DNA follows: TGCAGTGCGACCTCAGGAGTAAGTGGCTACACCTTC.

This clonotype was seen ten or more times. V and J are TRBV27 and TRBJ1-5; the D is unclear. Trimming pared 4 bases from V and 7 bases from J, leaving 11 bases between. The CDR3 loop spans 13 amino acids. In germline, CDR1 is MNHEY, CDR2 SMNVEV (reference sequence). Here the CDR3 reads CASSYRGGQPQHF. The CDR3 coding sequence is TGTGCCAGCAGTTATCGGGGTGGGCAGCCCCAGCATTTT.

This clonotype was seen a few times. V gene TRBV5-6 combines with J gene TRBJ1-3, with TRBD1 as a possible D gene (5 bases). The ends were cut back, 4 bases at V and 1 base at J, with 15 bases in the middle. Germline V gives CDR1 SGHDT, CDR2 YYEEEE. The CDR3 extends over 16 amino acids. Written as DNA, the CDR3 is TGTGCCAGCAGCGGACTGGCAGGGCTTTCTGGAAACACCATATATTTT. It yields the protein CASSGLAGLSGNTIYF.

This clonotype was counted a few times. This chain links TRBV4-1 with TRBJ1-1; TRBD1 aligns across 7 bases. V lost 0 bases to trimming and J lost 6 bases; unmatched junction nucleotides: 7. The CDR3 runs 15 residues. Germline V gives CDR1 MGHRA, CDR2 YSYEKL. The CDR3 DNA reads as TGCGCCAGCAGCCAAGATCCTCGAGGACAGGCTGAAGCTTTCTTT. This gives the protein CASSQDPRGQAEAFF.

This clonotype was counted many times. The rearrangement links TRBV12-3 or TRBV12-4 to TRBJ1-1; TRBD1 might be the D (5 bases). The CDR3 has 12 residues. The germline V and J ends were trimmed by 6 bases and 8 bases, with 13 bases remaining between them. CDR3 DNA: TGTGCCAGCAGCCTGACAGTGAAGGAAGCTTTCTTT. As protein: CASSLTVKEAFF.

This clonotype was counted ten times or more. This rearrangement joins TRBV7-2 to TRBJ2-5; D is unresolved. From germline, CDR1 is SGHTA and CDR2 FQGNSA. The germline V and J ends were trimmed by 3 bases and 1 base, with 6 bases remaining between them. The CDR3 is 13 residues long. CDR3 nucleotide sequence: TGTGCCAGCAGCTTTAGGCTCCAAGAGACCCAGTACTTC. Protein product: CASSFRLQETQYF.

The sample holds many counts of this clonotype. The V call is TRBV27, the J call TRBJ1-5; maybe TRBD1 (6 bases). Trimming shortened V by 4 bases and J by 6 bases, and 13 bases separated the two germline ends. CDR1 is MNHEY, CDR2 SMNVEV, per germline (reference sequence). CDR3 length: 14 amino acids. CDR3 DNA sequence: TGTGCCAGCAGTTCCAGGGGAAAACCTCAGCCCCAGCATTTT. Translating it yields CASSSRGKPQPQHF.

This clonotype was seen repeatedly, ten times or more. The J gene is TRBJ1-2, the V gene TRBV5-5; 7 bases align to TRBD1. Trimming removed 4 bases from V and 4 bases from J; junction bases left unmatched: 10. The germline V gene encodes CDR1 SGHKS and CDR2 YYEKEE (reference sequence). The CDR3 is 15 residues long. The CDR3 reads CASSPRTGYRYGYTF. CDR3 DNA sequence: TGTGCCAGCAGCCCAAGGACAGGTTATCGCTATGGCTACACCTTC.

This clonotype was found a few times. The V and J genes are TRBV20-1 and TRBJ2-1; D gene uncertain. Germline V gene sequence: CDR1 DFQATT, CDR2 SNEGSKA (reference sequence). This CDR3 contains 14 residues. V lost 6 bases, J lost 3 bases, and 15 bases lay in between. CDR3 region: CSATSSPNYNEQFF. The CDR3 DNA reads TGCAGTGCAACGTCGTCACCAAACTACAATGAGCAGTTCTTC.

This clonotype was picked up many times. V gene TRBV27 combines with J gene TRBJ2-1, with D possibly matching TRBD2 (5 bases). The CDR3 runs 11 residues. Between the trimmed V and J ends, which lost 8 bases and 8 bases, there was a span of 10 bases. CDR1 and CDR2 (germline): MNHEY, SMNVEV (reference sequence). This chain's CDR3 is CASRTWDEQFF. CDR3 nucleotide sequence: TGTGCCAGCCGGACTTGGGATGAGCAGTTCTTC.

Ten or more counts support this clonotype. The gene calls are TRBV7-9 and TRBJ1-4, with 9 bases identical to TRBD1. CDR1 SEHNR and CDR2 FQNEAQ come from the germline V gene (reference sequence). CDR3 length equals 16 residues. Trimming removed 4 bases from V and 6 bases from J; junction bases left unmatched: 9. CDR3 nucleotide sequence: TGTGCCAGCAGCTCCGGGACAGGGTATCGCGATGAAAAACTGTTTTTT. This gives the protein CASSSGTGYRDEKLFF.

The CDR3 loop reads CASSLDTSEITDTQYF. CDR3 bases: TGTGCCAGCAGCTTAGACACCAGCGAAATCACAGATACGCAGTATTTT. The V and J genes are TRBV7-2 and TRBJ2-3; no clear D. Germline V lookup: CDR1 SGHTA, CDR2 FQGNSA. The V and J ends lost 1 base and 2 bases respectively, with 13 bases between them. This CDR3 has 16 residues.

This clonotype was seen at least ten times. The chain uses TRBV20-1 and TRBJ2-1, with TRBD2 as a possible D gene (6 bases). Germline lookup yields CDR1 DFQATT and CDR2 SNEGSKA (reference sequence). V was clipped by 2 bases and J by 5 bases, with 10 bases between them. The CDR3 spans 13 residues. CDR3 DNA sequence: TGCAGTGCTAGATACGGGGGAAACAATGAGCAGTTCTTC. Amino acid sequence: CSARYGGNNEQFF.